This T cell receptor beta chain was documented in a study of Graves' ophthalmopathy and Graves' hyperthyroidism. Study-wide points: Prediction of ophthalmopathy progression reached less than 71% sensitivity and roughly 72% specificity.

RNA transcripts were the template, and TCR beta CDR3 regions were amplified from them. An initial RT-PCR round employing HTBI primers preceded a second-round multiplex PCR. TCRdb used MiXCR to reprocess the multiplex PCR reads, holding one entry per CDR3 protein. The sample includes some 25,000 distinct CDR3 sequences, less than 50% seen only once; the top ten take 6% to 8%. Over 18 months of follow-up, stable hyperthyroidism required that no ophthalmopathy appear. Serum thyroxine and TRAb, along with clinical symptoms, thyroid ultrasound and orbital computed tomography, were what diagnosis relied on. PBMCs stemmed from more than 9.5 ml of fresh peripheral blood. V lost 6 bases and J lost 0, with 20 bases in between. The CDR3 runs to 16 residues. Germline assignment: CDR1 DFQATT and CDR2 SNEGSKA (reference sequence). Details on this clonotype: The antigen is not known.

The receptor was derived from an adult woman with stable Graves' hyperthyroidism. V gene TRBV20-1 combines with J gene TRBJ1-1, with a weak D call TRBD1 (5 bases). Sequenced material: peripheral blood. The CDR3 DNA reads as TGCAGTGCGAGGGGTGGGGCGGGAGGGGTGAACACTGAAGCTTTCTTT. Its translation is CSARGGAGGVNTEAFF.